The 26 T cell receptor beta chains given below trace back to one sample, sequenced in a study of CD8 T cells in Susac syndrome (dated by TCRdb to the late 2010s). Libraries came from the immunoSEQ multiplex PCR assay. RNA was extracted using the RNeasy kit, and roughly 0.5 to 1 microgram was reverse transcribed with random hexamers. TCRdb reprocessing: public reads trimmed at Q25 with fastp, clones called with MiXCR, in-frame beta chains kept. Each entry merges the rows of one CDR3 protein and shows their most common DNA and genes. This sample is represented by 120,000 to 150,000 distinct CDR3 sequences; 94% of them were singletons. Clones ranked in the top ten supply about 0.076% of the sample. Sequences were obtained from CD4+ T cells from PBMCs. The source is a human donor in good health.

The CDR3 spells CASSLGPETQYF. The DNA of the CDR3 is TGCGCCAGCAGCTTGGGACCAGAGACCCAGTACTTC. The J gene is TRBJ2-5, the V gene TRBV5-1; no reliable D call. The CDR3 sequence is 12 residues long. Germline lookup yields CDR1 SGHRS and CDR2 YFSETQ. Deletions cut 0 bases from V and 4 bases from J, with 4 bases between.

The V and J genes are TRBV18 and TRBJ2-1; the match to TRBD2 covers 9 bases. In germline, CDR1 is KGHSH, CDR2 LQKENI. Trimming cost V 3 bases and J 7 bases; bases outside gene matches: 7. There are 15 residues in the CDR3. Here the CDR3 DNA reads TGTGCCAGCTCACCGACGGGACTAGCACAAAATGAGCAGTTCTTC. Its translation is CASSPTGLAQNEQFF.

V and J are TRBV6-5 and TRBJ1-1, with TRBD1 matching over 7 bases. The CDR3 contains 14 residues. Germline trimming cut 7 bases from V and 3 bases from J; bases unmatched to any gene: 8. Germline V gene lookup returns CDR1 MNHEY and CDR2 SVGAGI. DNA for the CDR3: TGTGCCAGCACCTTCTTCACAGGGGACACTGAAGCTTTCTTT. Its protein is CASTFFTGDTEAFF.

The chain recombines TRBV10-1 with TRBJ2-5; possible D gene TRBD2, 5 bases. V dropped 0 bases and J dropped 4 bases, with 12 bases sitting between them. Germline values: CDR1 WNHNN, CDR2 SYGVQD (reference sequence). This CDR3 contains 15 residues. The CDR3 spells CASSESASRGETQYF. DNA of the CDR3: TGCGCCAGCAGTGAGTCGGCCTCTCGGGGAGAGACCCAGTACTTC.

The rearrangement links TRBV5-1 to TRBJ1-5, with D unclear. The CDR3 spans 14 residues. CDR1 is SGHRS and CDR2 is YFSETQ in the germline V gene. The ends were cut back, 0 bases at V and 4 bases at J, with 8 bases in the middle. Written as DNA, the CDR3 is TGCGCCAGCAGCTTGGAGGGAAGGAATCAGCCCCAGCATTTT. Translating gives CASSLEGRNQPQHF.

Written as DNA, the CDR3 is TGTGCCAGCAGTGACCCCTCAGGGGGCGATGAGCAGTTCTTC. Protein: CASSDPSGGDEQFF. The genes are TRBV25-1 and TRBJ2-1; 8 bases map to TRBD1. This CDR3 comprises 14 residues. Germline V gene data show CDR1 as MGHDK and CDR2 as SYGVNS. Trimming at V came to 3 bases and at J to 8 bases, leaving 6 bases not matched to a gene.

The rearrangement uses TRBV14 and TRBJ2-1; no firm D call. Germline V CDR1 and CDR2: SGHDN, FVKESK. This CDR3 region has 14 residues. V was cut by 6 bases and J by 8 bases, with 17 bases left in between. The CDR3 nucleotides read TGTGCCAGCAGTCCCCAGGTAGTAGTGGATGAGCAGTTCTTC. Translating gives CASSPQVVVDEQFF. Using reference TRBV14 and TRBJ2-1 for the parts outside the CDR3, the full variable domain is EAGVTQFPSHSVIEKGQTVTLRCDPISGHDNLYWYRRVMGKEIKFLLHFVKESKQDESGMPNNRFLAERTGGTYSTLKVQPAELEDSGVYFCASSPQVVVDEQFFGPGTRLTVL.

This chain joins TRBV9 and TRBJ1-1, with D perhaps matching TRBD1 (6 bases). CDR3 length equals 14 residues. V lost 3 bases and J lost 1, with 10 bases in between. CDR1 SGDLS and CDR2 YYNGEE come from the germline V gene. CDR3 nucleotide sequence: TGTGCCAGCAGCGAGGGGGGAAGGAACACTGAAGCTTTCTTT. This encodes CASSEGGRNTEAFF. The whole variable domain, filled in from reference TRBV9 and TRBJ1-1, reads DSGVTQTPKHLITATGQRVTLRCSPRSGDLSVYWYQQSLDQGLQFLIQYYNGEERAKGNILERFSAQQFPDLHSELNLSSLELGDSALYFCASSEGGRNTEAFFGQGTRLTVV.

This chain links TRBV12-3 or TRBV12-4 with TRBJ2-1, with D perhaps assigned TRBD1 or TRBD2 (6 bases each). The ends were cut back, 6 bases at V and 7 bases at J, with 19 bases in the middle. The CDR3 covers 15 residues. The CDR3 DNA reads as TGTGCCAGCAGCGTCAGCGGAAGAGGGGGGAATGAGCAGTTCTTC. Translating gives CASSVSGRGGNEQFF.

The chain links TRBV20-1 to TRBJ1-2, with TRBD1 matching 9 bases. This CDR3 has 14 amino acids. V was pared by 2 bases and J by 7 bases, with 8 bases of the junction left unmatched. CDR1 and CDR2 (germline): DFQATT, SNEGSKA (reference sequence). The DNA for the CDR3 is TGCAGTGCTAGAAGCGGGACAGGGATCGTTGGCTACACCTTC. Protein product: CSARSGTGIVGYTF.

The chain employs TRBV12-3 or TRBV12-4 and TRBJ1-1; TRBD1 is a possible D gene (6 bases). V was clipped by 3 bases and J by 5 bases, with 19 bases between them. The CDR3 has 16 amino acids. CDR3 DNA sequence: TGTGCCAGCAGTTTCCCGACAGGCCGAACGGGGACTGAAGCTTTCTTT. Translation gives CASSFPTGRTGTEAFF.

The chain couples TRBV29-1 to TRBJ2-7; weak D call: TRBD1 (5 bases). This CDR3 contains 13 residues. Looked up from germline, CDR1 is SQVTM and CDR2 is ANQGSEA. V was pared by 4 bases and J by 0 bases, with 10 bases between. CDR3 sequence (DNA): TGCAGCGTTGGAAGGGGCAGCTCCTACGAGCAGTACTTC. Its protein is CSVGRGSSYEQYF.

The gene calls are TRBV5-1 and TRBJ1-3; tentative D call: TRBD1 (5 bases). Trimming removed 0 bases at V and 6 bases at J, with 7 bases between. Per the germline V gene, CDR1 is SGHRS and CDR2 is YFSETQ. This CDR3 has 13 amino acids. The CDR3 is CASSLEGENTIYF. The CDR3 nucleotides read TGCGCCAGCAGCTTGGAAGGGGAAAACACCATATATTTT.

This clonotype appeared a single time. CDR3 residues: CASCKGLNSYEQYF. The DNA of the CDR3 is TGTGCCAGCTGTAAGGGGCTTAACTCCTACGAGCAGTACTTC. The J gene is TRBJ2-7, the V gene TRBV4-2; D might be TRBD1 (5 bases). CDR3 length: 14 residues. Trimming left V 8 bases short and J 0 bases short, with 14 bases between. CDR1 is LGHNA and CDR2 is YNFKEQ in the germline V gene.

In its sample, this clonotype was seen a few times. CDR3 in amino acids: CSASPQGPAFF. CDR3 bases: TGCAGTGCTAGCCCCCAGGGTCCGGCTTTCTTT. V is TRBV20-1 and J is TRBJ1-1, with a tentative D call TRBD1 (5 bases). Germline V CDR1 and CDR2: DFQATT, SNEGSKA (reference sequence). The ends were cut back, 3 bases at V and 11 bases at J, with 13 bases in the middle. This CDR3 is built from 11 residues.

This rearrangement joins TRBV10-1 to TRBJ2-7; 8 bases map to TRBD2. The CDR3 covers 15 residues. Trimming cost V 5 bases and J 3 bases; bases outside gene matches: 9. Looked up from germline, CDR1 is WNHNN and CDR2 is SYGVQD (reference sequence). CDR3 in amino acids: CASSPFTSGDYEQYF. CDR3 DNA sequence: TGCGCCAGCAGTCCTTTTACTAGCGGAGACTACGAGCAGTACTTC.

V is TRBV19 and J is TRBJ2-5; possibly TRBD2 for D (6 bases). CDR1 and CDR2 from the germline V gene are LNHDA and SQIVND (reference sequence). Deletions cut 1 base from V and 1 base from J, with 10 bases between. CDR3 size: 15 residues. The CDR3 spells CASSIGGTTQETQYF. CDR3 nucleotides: TGTGCCAGTAGTATAGGCGGGACGACCCAAGAGACCCAGTACTTC.

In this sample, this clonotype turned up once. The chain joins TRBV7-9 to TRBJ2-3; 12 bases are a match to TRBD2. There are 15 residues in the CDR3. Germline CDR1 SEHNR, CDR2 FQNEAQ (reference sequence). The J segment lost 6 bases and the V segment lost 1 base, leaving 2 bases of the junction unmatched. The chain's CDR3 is CASSLGTSGVDTQYF. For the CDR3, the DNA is TGTGCCAGCAGCTTAGGGACTAGCGGGGTGGATACGCAGTATTTT.

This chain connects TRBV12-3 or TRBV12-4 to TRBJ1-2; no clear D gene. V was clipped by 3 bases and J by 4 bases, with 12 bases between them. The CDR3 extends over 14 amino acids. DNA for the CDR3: TGTGCCAGCAGTTTCGTCCCTAACAGCTATGGCTACACCTTC. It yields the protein CASSFVPNSYGYTF.

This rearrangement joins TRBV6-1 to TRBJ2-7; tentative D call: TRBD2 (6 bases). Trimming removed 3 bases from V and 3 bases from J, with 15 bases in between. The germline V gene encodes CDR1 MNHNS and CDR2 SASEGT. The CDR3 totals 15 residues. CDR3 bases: TGTGCCAGCAGTGAGGACTACGGGATCCTCTACGAGCAGTACTTC. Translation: CASSEDYGILYEQYF.

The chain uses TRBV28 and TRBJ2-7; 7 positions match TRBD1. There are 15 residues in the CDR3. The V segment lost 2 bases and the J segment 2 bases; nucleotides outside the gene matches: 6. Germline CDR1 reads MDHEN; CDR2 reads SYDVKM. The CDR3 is CASSLVTGVPYEQYF. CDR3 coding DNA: TGTGCCAGCAGTTTAGTTACAGGGGTCCCCTACGAGCAGTACTTC.

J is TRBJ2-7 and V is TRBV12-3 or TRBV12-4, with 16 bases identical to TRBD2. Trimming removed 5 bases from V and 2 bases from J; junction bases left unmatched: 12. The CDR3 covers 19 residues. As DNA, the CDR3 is TGTGCCAGCAGTCGACAGGGGACTAGCGGGAGGGCCTCCCCCTACGAGCAGTACTTC. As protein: CASSRQGTSGRASPYEQYF.

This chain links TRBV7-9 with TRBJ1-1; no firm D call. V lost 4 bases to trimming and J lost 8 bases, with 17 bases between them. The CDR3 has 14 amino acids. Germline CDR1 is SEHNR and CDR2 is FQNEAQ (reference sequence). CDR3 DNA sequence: TGTGCCAGCAGCTCCCTCGGACGGTTGCCCGAAGCTTTCTTT. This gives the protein CASSSLGRLPEAFF.

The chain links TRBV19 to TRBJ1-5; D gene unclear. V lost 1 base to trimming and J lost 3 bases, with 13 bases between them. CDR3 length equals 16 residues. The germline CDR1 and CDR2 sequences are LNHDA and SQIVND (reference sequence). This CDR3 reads CASSIVEGWNNQPQHF. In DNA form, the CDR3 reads TGTGCCAGTAGTATAGTCGAAGGGTGGAACAATCAGCCCCAGCATTTT.

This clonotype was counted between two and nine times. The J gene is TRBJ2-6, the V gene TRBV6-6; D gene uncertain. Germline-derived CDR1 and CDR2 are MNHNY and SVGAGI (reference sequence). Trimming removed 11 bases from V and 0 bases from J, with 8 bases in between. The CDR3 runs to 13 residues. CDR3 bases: TGTGCCGCATTGTTCTCTGGGGCCAACGTCCTGACTTTC. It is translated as CAALFSGANVLTF.

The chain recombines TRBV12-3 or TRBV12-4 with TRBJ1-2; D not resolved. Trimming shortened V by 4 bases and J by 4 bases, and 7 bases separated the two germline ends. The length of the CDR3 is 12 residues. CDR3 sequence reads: CASSSGFYGYTF. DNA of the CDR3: TGTGCCAGCAGTTCGGGGTTCTATGGCTACACCTTC.